Described below is a single TCR beta chain sequence and its context. The antigen is not known. This sample was included in a study of breast tumors, draining lymph nodes, adjacent tissues. Each CDR3 protein gets one entry after TCRdb re-called the multiplex PCR reads with MiXCR. The repertoire consists of 150,000 to 250,000 distinct CDR3 sequences, with about 32% occurring once and the leading ten covering over 4%. There are 11 residues in the CDR3. The ends were cut back, 6 bases at V and 5 bases at J, with 10 bases in the middle. From germline, CDR1 is DFQATT and CDR2 SNEGSKA (reference sequence). The lymph nodes were axillary draining lymph nodes from breast cancer patients. General study findings and limits: Tumor repertoires ranked between lymph nodes and nontumor tissue in diversity, with V and J gene preferences. Luminal-like breast cancer showed significantly greater tumor-nontumor repertoire similarity than basal-like breast cancer did.

The TCR comes from a female donor with breast cancer. Some clones in this sample may be carry-over from other donors' samples. V usage is TRBV20-1 and J usage is TRBJ2-5; no definite D call. The sequenced sample was axillary lymph node tissue. The CDR3: CSAPRRETQYF. The CDR3 coding sequence is TGCAGTGCACCCCGGCGGGAGACCCAGTACTTC.